The 11 T cell receptor beta chains below all came from one sample that was sequenced in a study of T cell responses to AZD1222 COVID-19 vaccine. Generated by immunoSEQ multiplex PCR, the TCRdb table keeps only in-frame clones and is missing some. Among approximately 150,000 clones, more than 85% were seen once, and the ten largest hold about 2.5%. Sequenced material: peripheral blood, taken on day 0 of AZD1222 vaccination. All receptors come from an adult in good health.

The chain joins TRBV5-1 to TRBJ2-1; 9 bases are shared with TRBD2. Germline V gene lookup returns CDR1 SGHRS and CDR2 YFSETQ. The CDR3 loop spans 14 amino acids. With V trimmed by 7 bases and J by 1 base, 3 bases remained unmatched. As DNA, the CDR3 is TGCGCCAGCCGAACTAGCGGGTCCTACAATGAGCAGTTCTTC. It codes for CASRTSGSYNEQFF.

The chain has TRBV6-1 and TRBJ2-2; no reliable D call. Trimming removed 3 bases from V and 4 bases from J, with 15 bases in between. Germline-derived CDR1 and CDR2 are MNHNS and SASEGT. This CDR3 comprises 16 residues. The CDR3 loop reads CASSDIARRTTGELFF. CDR3 in DNA: TGTGCCAGCAGTGATATAGCCCGGCGAACCACCGGGGAGCTGTTTTTT.

V and J are TRBV23-1 and TRBJ1-2, with D possibly matching TRBD1 (5 bases). TRBV23-1 is labeled an ORF, and its function is uncertain. V shed 6 bases and J shed 0 bases, with 20 bases lying between them. The CDR3 extends over 17 amino acids. The CDR3 sequence is CASSLRGQILANYGYTF. The CDR3 DNA follows: TGCGCCAGCAGCCTCAGAGGACAAATCCTGGCTAACTATGGCTACACCTTC.

V usage is TRBV29-1 and J usage is TRBJ1-1; a possible D gene is TRBD1 (6 bases). In germline, CDR1 is SQVTM, CDR2 ANQGSEA. There are 14 residues in the CDR3. V gave up 3 bases and J gave up 4 bases, with 15 bases separating them. Here the CDR3 DNA reads TGCAGCGTTGACTCACAGGGAGGTGGCACTGAAGCTTTCTTT. Amino acid sequence: CSVDSQGGGTEAFF.

V is TRBV10-2 and J is TRBJ2-7; 10 bases are a match to TRBD2. The CDR3 loop spans 15 amino acids. The germline V gene encodes CDR1 WSHSY and CDR2 SAAADI. With V trimmed by 2 bases and J by 0 bases, 1 base remained unmatched. The CDR3 loop is CASSEGLAVSYEQYF. As DNA, the CDR3 is TGCGCCAGCAGTGAGGGACTAGCGGTCTCCTACGAGCAGTACTTC.

The chain recombines TRBV3-1 (or the pseudogene TRBV3-2) with TRBJ2-5; 9 nucleotides align to TRBD1. With 5 bases clipped from V and 7 bases from J, the junction kept 8 bases outside the gene matches. The germline CDR1 and CDR2 sequences are LGHDT and YNNKEL (reference sequence). This CDR3 has 14 amino acids. CDR3: CASSTTGGKGTQYF. The CDR3, as DNA: TGTGCCAGCAGCACCACAGGGGGCAAAGGGACCCAGTACTTC.

This clone came up once. The chain employs TRBV6-5 and TRBJ2-7, with D hard to call. This CDR3 has 14 residues. The V gene lost 0 bases and the J gene lost 3 bases, with 9 bases spanning the gap. Per germline, CDR1 MNHEY and CDR2 SVGAGI. CDR3 protein: CASSYSQRHYEQYF. Here the CDR3 DNA reads TGTGCCAGCAGTTACTCGCAACGCCACTACGAGCAGTACTTC.

This chain uses TRBV10-3 with TRBJ2-1, with D perhaps TRBD2 (7 bases). The CDR3 contains 15 residues. Trimming left V 4 bases short and J 6 bases short, with 16 bases between. Per the germline V gene, CDR1 is ENHRY and CDR2 is SYGVKD. The DNA for the CDR3 is TGTGCCATCAGTGGAGTTCAGGGAGGGGGCAATGAGCAGTTCTTC. Its protein is CAISGVQGGGNEQFF.

V usage is TRBV5-1 and J usage is TRBJ2-2; unclear D gene. Trimming removed 3 bases from V and 3 bases from J, with 9 bases in between. This CDR3 contains 14 residues. Germline V CDR1 and CDR2: SGHRS, YFSETQ. The CDR3 coding sequence is TGCGCCAGCAGCTCAGGACGGGACACCGGGGAGCTGTTTTTT. Amino acid sequence: CASSSGRDTGELFF. The full variable domain, completed using reference TRBV5-1 and TRBJ2-2, is KAGVTQTPRYLIKTRGQQVTLSCSPISGHRSVSWYQQTPGQGLQFLFEYFSETQRNKGNFPGRFSGRQFSNSRSEMNVSTLELGDSALYLCASSSGRDTGELFFGEGSRLTVL.

This chain links TRBV9 with TRBJ1-3; D may be TRBD1 (5 bases). The V end was cut by 0 bases, the J end by 0 bases, with 10 bases between. This CDR3 region has 16 residues. Germline-derived CDR1 and CDR2 are SGDLS and YYNGEE. The CDR3 here is CASSVGQGYSGNTIYF. For the CDR3, the DNA is TGTGCCAGCAGCGTAGGCCAGGGTTACTCTGGAAACACCATATATTTT.

In this sample, this clone turned up once. The genes are TRBV19 and TRBJ2-3; D gene ambiguous. Germline V CDR1 and CDR2: LNHDA, SQIVND (reference sequence). This CDR3 is built from 14 residues. Trimming took 4 bases from V and 0 from J, leaving 8 bases between them. CDR3 DNA: TGTGCCAGTAGTAACGTGGGTAGCACAGATACGCAGTATTTT. It yields the protein CASSNVGSTDTQYF. Full variable domain (missing parts from reference TRBV19 and TRBJ2-3): DGGITQSPKYLFRKEGQNVTLSCEQNLNHDAMYWYRQDPGQGLRLIYYSQIVNDFQKGDIAEGYSVSREKKESFPLTVTSAQKNPTAFYLCASSNVGSTDTQYFGPGTRLTVL.